The 19 T cell receptor beta chains reported below all come from one sample, sequenced in a study of T cell responses to AZD1222 COVID-19 vaccine (dated by TCRdb to the early 2020s). Libraries were prepared through the immunoSEQ multiplex PCR assay. This immuneACCESS table, as held by TCRdb, lists in-frame sequences with V and J called but not all clones. Of the missing ones, under half trace to an unresolved V gene in checked studies; the others have no known cause. Across this sample there are tens of thousands of clones, with approximately 92% seen only once. The leading ten clones occupy 9.3% of the sample. This specimen's time point label, interpreted: about 28 days (+/-7) after the second vaccine dose. The sequenced sample was peripheral blood, obtained 28 days after the second AZD1222 dose. The origin of the receptors is an adult who received the AZD1222 COVID-19 vaccine.

The V call is TRBV9, the J call TRBJ2-1; D might be TRBD1 or TRBD2, each matching 5 bases. V lost 0 bases and J lost 0, with 16 bases in between. The CDR3 has 18 amino acids. Germline-derived CDR1 and CDR2 are SGDLS and YYNGEE. The CDR3 protein is CASSVVTLARGSYNEQFF. The CDR3, as DNA: TGTGCCAGCAGCGTAGTTACCCTGGCGAGGGGCTCCTACAATGAGCAGTTCTTC.

The V gene is TRBV19, the J gene TRBJ1-5; TRBD1 is a possible D gene (5 bases). V shed 10 bases and J shed 3 bases, with 16 bases lying between them. Per germline, CDR1 LNHDA and CDR2 SQIVND (reference sequence). The CDR3 consists of 14 residues. The CDR3 bases are TGTGCCACCAATCGTGGGGGACCCAATCAGCCCCAGCATTTT. It translates to CATNRGGPNQPQHF.

The V call is TRBV5-6, the J call TRBJ2-7; possible D gene TRBD2, 6 bases. The CDR3 is 15 residues long. Germline V gives CDR1 SGHDT, CDR2 YYEEEE. V was trimmed by 4 bases and J by 4 bases, leaving 18 bases between them. The CDR3 spells CASSRLQAGLYEQYV. The CDR3 DNA sequence: TGTGCCAGCAGCCGTCTTCAAGCGGGCCTTTACGAGCAGTACGTC.

The gene calls are TRBV30 and TRBJ2-1, with 11 nucleotides matching TRBD2. The CDR3 consists of 14 residues. The trim removed 1 base at V and 9 bases at J, leaving 5 bases unmatched. CDR1 and CDR2 from the germline V gene are GTSNPN and SVGIG (reference sequence). The CDR3: CAWSGGLAVAEQFF. For the CDR3, the DNA is TGTGCCTGGAGTGGGGGACTAGCGGTGGCTGAGCAGTTCTTC.

The rearrangement links TRBV21-1 to TRBJ1-1; the listed D gene, TRBD1, was not tested against the DNA. TRBV21-1 is a documented pseudogene. The CDR3 runs to 14 residues. Here the CDR3 DNA reads TGTGCCAACCCCACAGGGGCCCTGAACACTGAAGCTTTCTTT. It specifies CANPTGALNTEAFF.

The chain joins TRBV7-8 to TRBJ2-2, with D perhaps TRBD1 or TRBD2 (7 bases each). V lost 5 bases to trimming and J lost 4 bases, with 17 bases between them. The germline CDR1 and CDR2 sequences are SGHVS and FQNEAQ. The CDR3 spans 16 residues. The chain's CDR3 is CASSRDPGGGTGELFF. DNA for the CDR3: TGTGCCAGCAGCCGAGACCCAGGGGGGGGCACCGGGGAGCTGTTTTTT.

The rearrangement links TRBV14 to TRBJ2-5, with D perhaps matching TRBD2 (7 bases). Trimming removed 2 bases at V and 5 bases at J, with 15 bases between. This CDR3 is 15 amino acids long. Germline V gene data show CDR1 as SGHDN and CDR2 as FVKESK. The CDR3 nucleotides read TGTGCCAGCAGCCAACGCCGCGGGGGCGGGGAGACCCAGTACTTC. It yields the protein CASSQRRGGGETQYF.

V usage is TRBV11-2 and J usage is TRBJ2-5; 8 bases map to TRBD1. The CDR3 contains 13 residues. V shed 4 bases and J 9 bases; nucleotides not matched to a gene: 7. CDR1 is SGHAT and CDR2 is FQNNGV in the germline V gene. The CDR3 region is CASSSRQGIAQYF. For the CDR3, the DNA is TGTGCCAGCAGCTCCCGACAGGGGATCGCCCAGTACTTC.

This clone has a handful of counts. The V and J genes are TRBV7-9 and TRBJ1-2; D perhaps matches TRBD1 (5 bases). Germline-derived CDR1 and CDR2 are SEHNR and FQNEAQ (reference sequence). The CDR3 length is 14 residues. V dropped 5 bases and J dropped 3 bases, with 13 bases sitting between them. Written as DNA, the CDR3 is TGTGCCAGCAGCGGCCGAGGGGACTACTATGGCTACACCTTC. Translating gives CASSGRGDYYGYTF.

CDR3 sequence reads: CASSGDSGTEAFF. In DNA, the CDR3 is TGTGCCAGCAGCGGGGACAGCGGAACTGAAGCTTTCTTT. The chain has TRBV21-1 and TRBJ1-1; the listed D gene, TRBD1, was not tested against the DNA. TRBV21-1 is given as a pseudogene. The CDR3 is 13 amino acids.

J is TRBJ1-2 and V is TRBV5-1, with D maybe TRBD1 (6 bases). This CDR3 comprises 13 residues. Deletions cut 4 bases from V and 7 bases from J, with 14 bases between. CDR1 is SGHRS, CDR2 YFSETQ, per germline. The DNA of the CDR3 is TGCGCCAGCAGCCCCACAGGGTCGGTTGGCTACACCTTC. It encodes CASSPTGSVGYTF.

The V call is TRBV11-3, the J call TRBJ2-1, with TRBD1 matching 11 bases. V dropped 4 bases and J dropped 9; count of bases not matched to a gene: 11. The CDR3 is 16 amino acids. Germline V lookup: CDR1 SGHNT, CDR2 YENEEA. Here the CDR3 DNA reads TGTGCCAGCAGCTCAGTACCGGGACAGGGGGTAGGTGAGCAGTTCTTC. This gives the protein CASSSVPGQGVGEQFF.

This chain joins TRBV5-5 and TRBJ2-5; 8 positions match TRBD1. The CDR3 has 16 amino acids. Losses at the gene ends were 2 bases for V and 2 bases for J; bases not matched to a gene: 8. Germline V lookup: CDR1 SGHKS, CDR2 YYEKEE (reference sequence). The CDR3 is CASSLIGTGIQETQYF. Here the CDR3 DNA reads TGTGCCAGCAGCTTAATAGGGACAGGTATACAAGAGACCCAGTACTTC.

The rearrangement joins TRBV6-6 to TRBJ2-7; 8 nucleotides align to TRBD1. Germline V gene lookup returns CDR1 MNHNY and CDR2 SVGAGI (reference sequence). The CDR3 extends over 13 amino acids. The V and J ends lost 2 bases and 6 bases, in that order; junction bases with no gene match: 3. DNA of the CDR3: TGTGCCAGCAGTTACGGACAGGGTGGCGAGCAGTACTTC. As protein: CASSYGQGGEQYF.

This chain joins TRBV19 and TRBJ2-5, with D unresolved. The V end was cut by 1 base, the J end by 5 bases, with 11 bases between. Germline CDR1 and CDR2: LNHDA and SQIVND (reference sequence). The CDR3 has 14 amino acids. The CDR3 DNA is TGTGCCAGTAGTATAGTTGGCGTTGGGGAGACCCAGTACTTC. Its translation is CASSIVGVGETQYF.

The chain uses TRBV28 and TRBJ1-5, with D perhaps matching TRBD1 (5 bases). Per the germline V gene, CDR1 is MDHEN and CDR2 is SYDVKM. This CDR3 has 15 amino acids. Between the trimmed V and J ends, which lost 5 bases and 7 bases, there was a span of 18 bases. CDR3 in amino acids: CASSPPRGVWQPQHF. CDR3 nucleotides: TGTGCCAGCAGTCCGCCCCGGGGGGTTTGGCAGCCCCAGCATTTT.

The rearrangement joins TRBV5-1 to TRBJ2-7; 8 nucleotides match TRBD1. The V segment lost 4 bases and the J segment 3 bases; nucleotides outside the gene matches: 12. The germline V gene encodes CDR1 SGHRS and CDR2 YFSETQ. The CDR3 consists of 16 residues. The CDR3 DNA is TGCGCCAGCAGCCTAGGCCCGACAGGGGTCGTCTACGAGCAGTACTTC. Translated, it gives CASSLGPTGVVYEQYF.

The rearrangement uses TRBV5-1 and TRBJ2-3; 9 bases agree with TRBD2. V was pared by 2 bases and J by 5 bases, with 21 bases of the junction left unmatched. From germline, CDR1 is SGHRS and CDR2 YFSETQ. This CDR3 is 20 amino acids long. The CDR3 region is CASSLNPQRTSVKGEDTQYF. CDR3 coding DNA: TGCGCCAGCAGCTTAAACCCTCAGAGGACTAGCGTGAAGGGCGAAGATACGCAGTATTTT. The complete variable domain, with remaining parts taken from reference TRBV5-1 and TRBJ2-3, reads KAGVTQTPRYLIKTRGQQVTLSCSPISGHRSVSWYQQTPGQGLQFLFEYFSETQRNKGNFPGRFSGRQFSNSRSEMNVSTLELGDSALYLCASSLNPQRTSVKGEDTQYFGPGTRLTVL.

The rearrangement uses TRBV6-1 and TRBJ1-2; TRBD1 matches 12 bases. Per germline, CDR1 MNHNS and CDR2 SASEGT. This CDR3 contains 20 residues. Trimming took 4 bases from V and 3 from J; bases not matched to a gene: 18. The CDR3 is CASSAYPGQGARVLDYGYTF. The CDR3 DNA reads TGTGCCAGCAGTGCCTACCCGGGACAGGGGGCGCGCGTTTTGGACTATGGCTACACCTTC.